This TCR beta chain was sequenced in a study of CD8+ T cells in alopecia areata. RNA was isolated and reverse transcribed to cDNA, the sequencing template. Measured with immunoSEQ multiplex PCR; TCRdb has only the in-frame clones, and not every one. This repertoire shows roughly 250,000 clones, around two thirds found once; its top ten account for roughly 1.2%. V lost 6 bases to trimming and J lost 4 bases; unmatched junction nucleotides: 9. The CDR3 extends over 15 amino acids. CDR1 is SQVTM and CDR2 is ANQGSEA in the germline V gene. Starting from PBMCs, sorting isolated CD4+ and CD8+ T cells. The chain employs TRBV29-1 and TRBJ2-3, with TRBD2 matching 11 bases. The sequencing used CD4+ T cells sorted from blood, collected at week 0. The origin of this receptor is a human donor with alopecia areata. CDR3 amino acids: CSVLSGGARSDTQYF. Written as DNA, the CDR3 is TGCAGCGTCCTTAGCGGGGGGGCCAGATCAGATACGCAGTATTTT.